The source of this TCR beta chain is a study of spatial heterogeneity in lung cancer. Study-level information: Sequence detection consistently recorded a greater number of beta-chain than alpha-chain sequences.

The V end was cut by 0 bases, the J end by 2 bases, with 10 bases between. CDR1 and CDR2 (germline): SGHTA, FQGNSA. This CDR3 has 15 amino acids. Every molecule of TCR cDNA had its own unique molecular identifier. Each CDR3 protein is one row after TCRdb ran MiXCR on the 5' RACE reads. The sample carries some 35,000 distinct CDR3 sequences, about 7.6% recorded once. This clonotype was seen repeatedly, ten times or more. The sample's time point: blood at routine non-recurrence follow-up after resection. The receptor comes from a male donor with early-stage non-small cell lung cancer. J is TRBJ2-5 and V is TRBV7-2; tentatively, D is TRBD2 (6 bases). The starting material was PBMCs, obtained at follow-up. Here the CDR3 reads CASSLAGGAQETQYF. The CDR3 DNA is TGTGCCAGCAGCTTAGCGGGAGGAGCTCAAGAGACCCAGTACTTC.